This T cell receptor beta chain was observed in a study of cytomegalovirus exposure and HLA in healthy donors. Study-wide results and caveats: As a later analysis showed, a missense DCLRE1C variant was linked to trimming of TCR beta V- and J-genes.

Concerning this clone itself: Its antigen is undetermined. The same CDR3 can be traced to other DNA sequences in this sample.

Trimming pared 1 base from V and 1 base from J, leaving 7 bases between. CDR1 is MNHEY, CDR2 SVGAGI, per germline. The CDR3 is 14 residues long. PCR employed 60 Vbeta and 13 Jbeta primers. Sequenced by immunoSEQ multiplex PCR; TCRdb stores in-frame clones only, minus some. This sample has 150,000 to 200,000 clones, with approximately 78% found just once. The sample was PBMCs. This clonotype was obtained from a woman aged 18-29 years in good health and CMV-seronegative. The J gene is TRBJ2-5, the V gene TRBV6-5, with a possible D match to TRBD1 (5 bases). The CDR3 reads CASSYWQGQETQYF. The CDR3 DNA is TGTGCCAGCAGTTACTGGCAGGGCCAAGAGACCCAGTACTTC.